What follows are 16 T cell receptor beta chains derived from one specimen sequenced in a study of blood T cells in healthy people across ages (dated by TCRdb to 2013 to 2016). Library prep was done by 5' RACE. The data were produced on an Illumina HiSeq 2500. A second PCR of roughly 7 to 11 cycles was performed with a sample-barcoded 5' primer and a J-beta primer mix. TCRdb reprocessed the public reads (quality trimming at Q25 with fastp, clone calling with MiXCR) and kept in-frame beta chains. Entries that share a CDR3 protein sequence are merged under the most common genes and DNA. This sample has around 870,000 distinct CDR3 sequences in its table, and roughly 26% of those were observed once. The top ten hold roughly 17% of the sample. The material sequenced was blood. The receptor source for this set is a woman aged 80 or over in good health.

The sample holds a few counts of this clonotype. The chain combines TRBV2 with TRBJ2-7, with a possible D match to TRBD1 (5 bases). The J call may be mistaken, given a closer DNA end match to TRBJ2-5. The CDR3 runs 15 residues. Per germline, CDR1 SNHLY and CDR2 FYNNEI. The CDR3 is CASQTTRTIRETQYF. The CDR3 nucleotides are TGTGCCAGCCAAACTACAAGGACAATCAGAGAGACCCAGTACTTC.

This clonotype has more than one count but fewer than ten. This chain uses TRBV7-2 with TRBJ1-2; no firm D call. The V and J ends lost 6 bases and 4 bases respectively, with 12 bases between them. Germline V gives CDR1 SGHTA, CDR2 FQGNSA. This CDR3 spans 13 amino acids. CDR3 region: CASRATDLYGYTF. The CDR3 coding sequence is TGTGCCAGCAGAGCCACAGACCTCTATGGCTACACCTTC. The whole variable domain, filled in from reference TRBV7-2 and TRBJ1-2, reads GAGVSQSPSNKVTEKGKDVELRCDPISGHTALYWYRQSLGQGLEFLIYFQGNSAPDKSGLPSDRFSAERTGGSVSTLTIQRTQQEDSAVYLCASRATDLYGYTFGSGTRLTVV.

This clonotype showed up many times. The chain combines TRBV6-5 with TRBJ1-2, with a tentative D call TRBD1 (5 bases). V shed 2 bases and J shed 5 bases, with 15 bases lying between them. This CDR3 spans 15 amino acids. Germline V CDR1 and CDR2: MNHEY, SVGAGI. CDR3 in amino acids: CASSYSGTDTYGYTF. DNA for the CDR3: TGTGCCAGCAGTTACAGTGGGACCGACACGTATGGCTACACCTTC.

The V call is TRBV28, the J call TRBJ2-3, with a tentative D call TRBD2 (5 bases). Trimming pared 5 bases from V and 0 bases from J, leaving 12 bases between. Germline V CDR1 and CDR2: MDHEN, SYDVKM. The CDR3 has 15 residues. The CDR3: CASSDREGSTDTQYF. CDR3 in DNA: TGTGCCAGCAGTGACCGGGAAGGGAGCACAGATACGCAGTATTTT.

Remarks on this clonotype: The junction departs from the called germline gene at one end, perhaps through a read error. V gene TRBV18 combines with J gene TRBJ2-7; 7 positions agree with TRBD1. CDR1 and CDR2 from the germline V gene are KGHSH and LQKENI. The CDR3 is made up of 15 amino acids. CDR3: CACSQGQGTFYEQYF. The CDR3 DNA reads TGTGCCTGCTCACAGGGGCAGGGAACTTTCTACGAGCAGTACTTC.

A remark on this clonotype: This may stem from a read error, because a much larger clone lies one nucleotide away. The chain joins TRBV7-2 to TRBJ2-4; no reliable D call. This CDR3 is 11 amino acids long. CDR1 is SGHTA and CDR2 is FQGNSA in the germline V gene. The CDR3 nucleotides read TGTGCCTGCAGCCTGGCGGAGCCCCAGTACTTC. Translated, it gives CACSLAEPQYF.

This clonotype was seen many times. The chain is built from TRBV6-5 and TRBJ2-3; no clear D gene. The germline V gene encodes CDR1 MNHEY and CDR2 SVGAGI. The length of the CDR3 is 14 residues. Trimming stripped 7 bases from V and 6 bases from J, with 17 bases between. CDR3: CASKERSHTDTQYF. CDR3 in DNA: TGTGCCAGCAAGGAAAGGAGCCACACGGATACGCAGTATTTT.

Concerning this clonotype itself: The junction departs from germline at one end; a sequencing error may be responsible. The chain carries TRBV12-3 or TRBV12-4 and TRBJ2-3; the D call may be TRBD1 or TRBD2 (5 bases each). This CDR3 has 13 residues. CDR3 loop: CASSSRGADAQYF. The CDR3 bases are TGTGCCAGCAGTTCAAGAGGGGCAGATGCGCAGTATTTT.

J is TRBJ2-5 and V is TRBV5-1; the match to TRBD2 covers 8 bases. The V gene's germline CDR1 is SGHRS and CDR2 YFSETQ. V lost 0 bases to trimming and J lost 2 bases; unmatched junction nucleotides: 6. The CDR3 has 16 residues. For the CDR3, the DNA is TGCGCCAGCAGCTTGGCTGGACTAGCAGAACAAGAGACCCAGTACTTC. It encodes CASSLAGLAEQETQYF.

The chain couples TRBV5-8 to TRBJ1-2; a possible D gene is TRBD1 (5 bases). The germline V gene has CDR1 SGHTS and CDR2 YDEGEE. The germline V and J ends were trimmed by 1 base and 4 bases, with 11 bases remaining between them. This CDR3 comprises 14 residues. DNA for the CDR3: TGTGCCAGCAGCTTGTCTTCAGGGCTCTATGGCTACACCTTC. Protein sequence: CASSLSSGLYGYTF.

Regarding this clonotype: Mismatch with germline at one junction end may stem from a read error. The chain carries TRBV11-2 and TRBJ1-6; no clear D gene. The CDR3 sequence is 14 residues long. The germline gives CDR1 SGHAT, CDR2 FQNNGV. This CDR3 is CASSLVTRGSPRHF. The CDR3 nucleotides are TGTGCCAGCAGCTTAGTAACTCGAGGTTCACCCCGCCACTTT.

This clonotype was seen ten or more times. The J gene is TRBJ2-3, the V gene TRBV2, with TRBD2 as a possible D gene (5 bases). CDR3 length equals 15 residues. Trimming stripped 5 bases from V and 0 bases from J, with 12 bases between. Germline loops: CDR1 SNHLY, CDR2 FYNNEI. The CDR3, as DNA: TGTGCCAGCAGTTTCGCGGGTCCTAGCACAGATACGCAGTATTTT. Amino acid sequence: CASSFAGPSTDTQYF. Full variable domain (missing parts from reference TRBV2 and TRBJ2-3): EPEVTQTPSHQVTQMGQEVILRCVPISNHLYFYWYRQILGQKVEFLVSFYNNEISEKSEIFDDQFSVERPDGSNFTLKIRSTKLEDSAMYFCASSFAGPSTDTQYFGPGTRLTVL.

The chain employs TRBV20-1 and TRBJ1-2; D is perhaps TRBD1 (6 bases). The CDR3 contains 11 residues. CDR1 and CDR2 from the germline V gene are DFQATT and SNEGSKA (reference sequence). V lost 5 bases, J lost 7 bases, and 11 bases lay in between. The CDR3 is CSASRGIGYTF. The CDR3 nucleotides are TGCAGTGCTTCCAGGGGCATTGGCTACACCTTC.

The table lists this clonotype with a count of one. This may be a read error, as it is one base from a much larger clone. The chain carries TRBV24-1 and TRBJ2-3; 7 nucleotides agree with TRBD1. Germline loops: CDR1 KGHDR, CDR2 SFDVKD. This CDR3 contains 16 residues. V shed 2 bases and J 6 bases; nucleotides not matched to a gene: 10. CDR3 sequence reads: CATSDSAGGRCDTQYF. The CDR3 DNA sequence: TGTGCCACCAGTGATTCGGCAGGGGGTCGTTGTGATACGCAGTATTTT.

This clonotype was seen many times. The junction does not match germline at one end; this may be a read error. This rearrangement joins TRBV12-3 or TRBV12-4 to TRBJ2-1; 7 bases are shared with TRBD1. This CDR3 is 14 amino acids long. CDR3 residues: CARPPGQRHNKQFF. The CDR3 DNA is TGTGCCAGACCCCCGGGACAGAGACACAATAAGCAGTTCTTC.

This clonotype appeared many times. V gene TRBV20-1 combines with J gene TRBJ2-1, with a tentative D call TRBD2 (6 bases). The CDR3 has 11 amino acids. Germline V gene sequence: CDR1 DFQATT, CDR2 SNEGSKA (reference sequence). Between the trimmed V and J ends, which lost 7 bases and 4 bases, there was a span of 8 bases. CDR3 region: CSGRDYNEQFF. In DNA, the CDR3 is TGCAGTGGGCGGGATTACAATGAGCAGTTCTTC.